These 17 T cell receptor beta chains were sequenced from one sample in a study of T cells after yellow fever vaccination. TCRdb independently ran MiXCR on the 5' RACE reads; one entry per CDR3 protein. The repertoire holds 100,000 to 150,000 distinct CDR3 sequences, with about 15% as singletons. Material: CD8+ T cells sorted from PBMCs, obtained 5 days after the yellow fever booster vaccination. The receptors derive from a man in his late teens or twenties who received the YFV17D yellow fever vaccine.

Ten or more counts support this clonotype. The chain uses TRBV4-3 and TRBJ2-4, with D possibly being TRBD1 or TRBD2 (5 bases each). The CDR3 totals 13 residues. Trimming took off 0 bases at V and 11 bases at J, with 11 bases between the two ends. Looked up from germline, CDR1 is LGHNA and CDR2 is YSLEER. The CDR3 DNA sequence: TGCGCCAGCAGCCAAGATGGGGGACGGGTTCAGTACTTC. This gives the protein CASSQDGGRVQYF.

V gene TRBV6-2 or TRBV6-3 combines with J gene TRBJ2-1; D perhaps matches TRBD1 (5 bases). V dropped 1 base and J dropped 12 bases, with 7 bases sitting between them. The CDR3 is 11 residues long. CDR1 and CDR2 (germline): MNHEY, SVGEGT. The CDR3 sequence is CASSYWTSQFF. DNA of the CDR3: TGTGCCAGCAGTTACTGGACATCGCAGTTCTTC.

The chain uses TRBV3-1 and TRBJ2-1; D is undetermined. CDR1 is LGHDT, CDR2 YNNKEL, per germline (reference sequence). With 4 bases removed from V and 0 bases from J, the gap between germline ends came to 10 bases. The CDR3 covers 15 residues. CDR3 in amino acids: CASSPFPSSYNEQFF. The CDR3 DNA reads TGTGCCAGCAGCCCCTTTCCCAGCTCCTACAATGAGCAGTTCTTC.

For the CDR3, the DNA is TGTGCCATCAGACGGGAGCTCTCCTACAATGAGCAGTTCTTC. Protein product: CAIRRELSYNEQFF. This rearrangement joins TRBV10-3 to TRBJ2-1, with a weak D call TRBD2 (6 bases). Trimming shortened V by 6 bases and J by 0 bases, and 9 bases separated the two germline ends. This CDR3 spans 14 amino acids. Germline assignment: CDR1 ENHRY and CDR2 SYGVKD.

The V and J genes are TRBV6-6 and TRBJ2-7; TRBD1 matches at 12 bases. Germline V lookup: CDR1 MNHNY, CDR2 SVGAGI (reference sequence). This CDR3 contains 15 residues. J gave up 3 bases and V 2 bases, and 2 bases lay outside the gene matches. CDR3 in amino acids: CASSYGTGGHYEQYV. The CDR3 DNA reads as TGTGCCAGCAGTTACGGGACAGGGGGCCACTACGAGCAGTACGTC.

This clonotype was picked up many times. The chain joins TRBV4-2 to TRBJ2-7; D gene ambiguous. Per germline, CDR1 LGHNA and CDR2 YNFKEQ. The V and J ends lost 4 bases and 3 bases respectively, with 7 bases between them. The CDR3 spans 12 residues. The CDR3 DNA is TGTGCCAGCAGCCCCTCGGGCTACGAGCAGTACTTC. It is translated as CASSPSGYEQYF.

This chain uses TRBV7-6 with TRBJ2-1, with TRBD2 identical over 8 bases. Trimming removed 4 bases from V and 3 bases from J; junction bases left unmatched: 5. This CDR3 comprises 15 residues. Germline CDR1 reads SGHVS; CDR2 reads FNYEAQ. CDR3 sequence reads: CASSYRTSSYNEQFF. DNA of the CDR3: TGTGCCAGCAGCTACAGGACTAGCAGCTACAATGAGCAGTTCTTC.

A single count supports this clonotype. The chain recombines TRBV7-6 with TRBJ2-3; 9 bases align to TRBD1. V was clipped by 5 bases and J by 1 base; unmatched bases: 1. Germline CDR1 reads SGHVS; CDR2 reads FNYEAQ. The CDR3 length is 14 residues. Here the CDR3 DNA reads TGTGCCAGCAGCAGACAGGGGGGCACAGATACGCAGTATTTT. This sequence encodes CASSRQGGTDTQYF.

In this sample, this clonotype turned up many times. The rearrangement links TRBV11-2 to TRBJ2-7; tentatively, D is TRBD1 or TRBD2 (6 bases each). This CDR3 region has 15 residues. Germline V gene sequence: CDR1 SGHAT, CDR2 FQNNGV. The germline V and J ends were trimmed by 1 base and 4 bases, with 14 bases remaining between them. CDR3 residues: CASSLGAGGHYEQYV. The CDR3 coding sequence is TGTGCCAGCAGCTTAGGGGCCGGGGGCCATTACGAGCAGTACGTC.

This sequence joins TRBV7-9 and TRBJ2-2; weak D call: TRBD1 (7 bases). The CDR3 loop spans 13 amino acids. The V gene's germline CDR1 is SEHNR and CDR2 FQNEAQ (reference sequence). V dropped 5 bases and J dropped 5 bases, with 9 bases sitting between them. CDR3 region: CASSPGGTGELFF. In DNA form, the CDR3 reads TGTGCCAGCAGCCCAGGGGGGACCGGGGAGCTGTTTTTT.

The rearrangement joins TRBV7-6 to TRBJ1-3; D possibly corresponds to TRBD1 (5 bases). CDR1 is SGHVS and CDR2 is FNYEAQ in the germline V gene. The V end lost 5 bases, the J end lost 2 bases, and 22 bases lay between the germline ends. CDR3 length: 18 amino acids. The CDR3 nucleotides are TGTGCCAGCAGCCAAATAGCACAGGAGAAACCGGCTGGAAACACCATATATTTT. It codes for CASSQIAQEKPAGNTIYF.

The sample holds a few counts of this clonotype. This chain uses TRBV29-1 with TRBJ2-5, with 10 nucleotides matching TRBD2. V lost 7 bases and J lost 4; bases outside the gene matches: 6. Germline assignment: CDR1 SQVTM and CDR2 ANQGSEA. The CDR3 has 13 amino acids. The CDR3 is CSAGTSAIETQYF. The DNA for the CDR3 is TGCAGCGCTGGGACTAGCGCCATAGAGACCCAGTACTTC.

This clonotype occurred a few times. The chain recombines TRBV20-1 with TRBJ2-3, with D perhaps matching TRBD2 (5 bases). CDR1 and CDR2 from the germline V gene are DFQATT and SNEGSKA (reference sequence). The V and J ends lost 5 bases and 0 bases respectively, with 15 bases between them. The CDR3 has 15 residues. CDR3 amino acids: CSAEDFSSSTDTQYF. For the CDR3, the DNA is TGCAGTGCTGAGGACTTTTCGTCTAGCACAGATACGCAGTATTTT.

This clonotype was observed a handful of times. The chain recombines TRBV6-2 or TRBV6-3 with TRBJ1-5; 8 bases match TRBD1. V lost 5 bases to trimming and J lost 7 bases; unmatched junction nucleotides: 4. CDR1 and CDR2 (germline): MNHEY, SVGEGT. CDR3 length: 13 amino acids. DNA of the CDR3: TGTGCCAGCAGTCAGGGGGCTGAGCAGCCCCAGCATTTT. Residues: CASSQGAEQPQHF.

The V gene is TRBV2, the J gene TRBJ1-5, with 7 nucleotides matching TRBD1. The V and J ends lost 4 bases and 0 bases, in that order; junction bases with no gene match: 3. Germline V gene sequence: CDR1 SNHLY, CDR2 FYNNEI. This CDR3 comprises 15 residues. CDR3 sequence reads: CASSGGTVSNQPQHF. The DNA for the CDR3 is TGTGCCAGCAGTGGGGGGACAGTTAGCAATCAGCCCCAGCATTTT. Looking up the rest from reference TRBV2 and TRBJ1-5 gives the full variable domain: EPEVTQTPSHQVTQMGQEVILRCVPISNHLYFYWYRQILGQKVEFLVSFYNNEISEKSEIFDDQFSVERPDGSNFTLKIRSTKLEDSAMYFCASSGGTVSNQPQHFGDGTRLSIL.

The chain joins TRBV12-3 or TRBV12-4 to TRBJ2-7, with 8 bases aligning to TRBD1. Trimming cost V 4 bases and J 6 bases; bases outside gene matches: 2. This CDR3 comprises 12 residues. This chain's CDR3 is CASSSTGVEQYF. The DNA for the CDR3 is TGTGCCAGCAGTTCGACAGGGGTCGAGCAGTACTTC.

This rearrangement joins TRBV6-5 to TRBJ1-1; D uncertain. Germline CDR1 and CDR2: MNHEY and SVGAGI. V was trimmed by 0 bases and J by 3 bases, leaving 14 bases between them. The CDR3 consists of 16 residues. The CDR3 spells CASSYSWVAEDTEAFF. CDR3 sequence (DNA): TGTGCCAGCAGTTACTCCTGGGTCGCGGAGGACACTGAAGCTTTCTTT.